These T cell receptor beta chains were read from a single sample in a study of cytomegalovirus exposure and HLA in healthy donors. Repertoires were generated with immunoSEQ multiplex PCR, while TCRdb's copy carries only in-frame clones and drops some. The sample records 250,000 or so clones, approximately 87% being singletons. The sequenced material came from PBMCs. These receptors originate from a man in his late teens or twenties in good health and CMV-seronegative. Each CDR3 is given with its conserved first and last residue. Each record gives: V gene, clone size, D gene, J gene, CDR3 protein, CDR3 DNA. A D gene is named only where the DNA matches it firmly. Size tells how often a clone was seen (once, few, many) or the class of an expanded clone, and some rows leave it out.

V: TRBV6-5
size: -
D: -
J: TRBJ2-1
CDR3: CASSPGRGANNEQFF
DNA: TGTGCCAGCAGTCCTGGTCGGGGGGCTAACAATGAGCAGTTCTTC

V: TRBV18
size: once
D: TRBD1
J: TRBJ1-4
CDR3: CASSPGQARAREKLFF
DNA: TGTGCCAGCTCACCCGGACAGGCCCGGGCTAGGGAAAAACTGTTTTTT

V: TRBV6-5
size: -
D: TRBD2
J: TRBJ2-1
CDR3: CASSYETSSGDEQFF
DNA: TGTGCCAGCAGTTACGAGACTAGCAGTGGCGATGAGCAGTTCTTC

V: TRBV5-6
size: -
D: TRBD1
J: TRBJ2-1
CDR3: CASSWGSTGEDEQFF
DNA: TGTGCCAGCAGCTGGGGATCGACAGGGGAGGATGAGCAGTTCTTC

V: TRBV7-9
size: -
D: -
J: TRBJ1-3
CDR3: CASSRLGRLSGNTIYF
DNA: TGTGCCAGCAGCCGCTTGGGGAGACTCTCTGGAAACACCATATATTTT

V: TRBV7-2
size: -
D: -
J: TRBJ1-4
CDR3: CASSLGAKGQLFF
DNA: TGTGCCAGCAGCTTGGGGGCTAAGGGGCAACTGTTTTTT

V: TRBV5-1
size: -
D: TRBD1
J: TRBJ1-3
CDR3: CASSLIGTGFGSGNTIYF
DNA: TGCGCCAGCAGCTTGATCGGGACAGGCTTCGGATCTGGAAACACCATATATTTT

V: TRBV19
size: -
D: TRBD2
J: TRBJ2-2
CDR3: CASTQTLAGVPGGELFF
DNA: TGTGCCAGTACCCAGACCCTAGCGGGAGTTCCAGGCGGGGAGCTGTTTTTT

V: TRBV28
size: once
D: TRBD1
J: TRBJ1-5
CDR3: CASTDGTGGPNQPQHF
DNA: TGTGCCAGCACGGACGGGACAGGAGGTCCCAATCAGCCCCAGCATTTT

V: TRBV20-1
size: -
D: -
J: TRBJ2-7
CDR3: CSAVGGEQYF
DNA: TGCAGTGCTGTCGGGGGCGAGCAGTACTTC

V: TRBV5-1
size: -
D: TRBD1
J: TRBJ2-2
CDR3: CASSLRGTGHTGELFF
DNA: TGCGCCAGCAGCTTGAGGGGGACAGGGCACACCGGGGAGCTGTTTTTT

V: TRBV9
size: -
D: -
J: TRBJ1-1
CDR3: CASSSHDTYTEAFF
DNA: TGTGCCAGCAGCTCGCACGACACATACACTGAAGCTTTCTTT

V: TRBV19
size: -
D: TRBD2
J: TRBJ2-1
CDR3: CASSQGLAIYNEQFF
DNA: TGTGCCAGTAGTCAGGGACTAGCGATATACAATGAGCAGTTCTTC

V: TRBV7-2
size: -
D: -
J: TRBJ1-5
CDR3: CASSLVGSSNQPQHF
DNA: TGTGCCAGCAGCTTAGTGGGCAGTAGCAATCAGCCCCAGCATTTT

V: TRBV29-1
size: -
D: -
J: TRBJ1-1
CDR3: CSVASVTVEAFF
DNA: TGCAGCGTTGCGAGTGTAACAGTTGAAGCTTTCTTT

V: TRBV9
size: -
D: TRBD2
J: TRBJ2-1
CDR3: CASSVAGGSYNEQFF
DNA: TGTGCCAGCAGCGTAGCGGGAGGTTCTTACAATGAGCAGTTCTTC

V: TRBV6-5
size: -
D: TRBD1
J: TRBJ1-1
CDR3: CASSLRDRGEAFF
DNA: TGTGCCAGCAGTCTTAGGGACAGAGGGGAAGCTTTCTTT

V: TRBV7-2
size: -
D: -
J: TRBJ2-7
CDR3: CASSLFLPYEQYF
DNA: TGTGCCAGCAGCCTATTCCTCCCCTACGAGCAGTACTTC

V: TRBV7-2
size: -
D: TRBD2
J: TRBJ2-7
CDR3: CASSLQLADYEQYF
DNA: TGTGCCAGCAGCTTACAACTAGCGGACTACGAGCAGTACTTC

V: TRBV9
size: few
D: -
J: TRBJ2-1
CDR3: CASSPTSSWRGNEQFF
DNA: TGTGCCAGCAGCCCCACTTCTAGCTGGAGGGGAAATGAGCAGTTCTTC

V: TRBV7-2
size: -
D: TRBD1
J: TRBJ1-2
CDR3: CASSLQGARDYGYTF
DNA: TGTGCCAGCAGCTTACAGGGGGCGCGAGACTATGGCTACACCTTC

V: TRBV5-6
size: -
D: -
J: TRBJ2-7
CDR3: CASSLQGTYEQYF
DNA: TGTGCCAGCAGCTTACAGGGAACCTACGAGCAGTACTTC

V: TRBV7-8
size: -
D: -
J: TRBJ2-7
CDR3: CASSLEEYYEQYF
DNA: TGTGCCAGCAGCTTAGAGGAGTACTACGAGCAGTACTTC

V: TRBV4-1
size: -
D: -
J: TRBJ1-2
CDR3: CASSQGVGSYGYTF
DNA: TGCGCCAGCAGCCAAGGAGTCGGGAGTTATGGCTACACCTTC

V: TRBV5-1
size: once
D: TRBD2
J: TRBJ2-2
CDR3: CASSLTSGSTGELFF
DNA: TGCGCCAGCAGCTTGACTAGCGGGAGCACCGGGGAGCTGTTTTTT

V: TRBV4-3
size: -
D: -
J: TRBJ1-5
CDR3: CASSQDAGVQPQHF
DNA: TGCGCCAGCAGCCAAGACGCTGGAGTACAGCCCCAGCATTTT

V: TRBV9
size: -
D: TRBD1
J: TRBJ1-2
CDR3: CASTPGQGWNGYTF
DNA: TGTGCCAGCACCCCGGGACAGGGTTGGAATGGCTACACCTTC

V: TRBV27
size: few
D: -
J: TRBJ2-7
CDR3: CASSCGSYEQYF
DNA: TGTGCCAGCAGTTGCGGCTCCTACGAGCAGTACTTC

V: TRBV28
size: -
D: -
J: TRBJ2-2
CDR3: CASSQDSSNTGELFF
DNA: TGTGCCAGCAGTCAGGACAGTTCGAACACCGGGGAGCTGTTTTTT

V: TRBV5-1
size: -
D: -
J: TRBJ2-2
CDR3: CASSLLGEPGELFF
DNA: TGCGCCAGCAGCTTGCTCGGAGAACCCGGGGAGCTGTTTTTT

V: TRBV30
size: -
D: TRBD2
J: TRBJ2-7
CDR3: CAWSGLAGVYEQYF
DNA: TGTGCCTGGAGCGGACTAGCGGGAGTCTACGAGCAGTACTTC

V: TRBV7-2
size: -
D: TRBD1
J: TRBJ1-1
CDR3: CASSLMDRVTEAFF
DNA: TGTGCCAGCAGCTTAATGGACAGGGTCACTGAAGCTTTCTTT

V: TRBV6-6
size: -
D: -
J: TRBJ1-1
CDR3: CASSSGAQSEAFF
DNA: TGTGCCAGCAGTTCAGGGGCCCAATCTGAAGCTTTCTTT

V: TRBV29-1
size: -
D: -
J: TRBJ2-1
CDR3: CSVKLFPSYNEQFF
DNA: TGCAGCGTAAAACTGTTTCCCTCCTACAATGAGCAGTTCTTC

V: TRBV9
size: -
D: TRBD2
J: TRBJ2-1
CDR3: CASSEGTSGSGEQFF
DNA: TGTGCCAGCAGCGAGGGGACTAGCGGGAGTGGAGAGCAGTTCTTC

V: TRBV2
size: once
D: -
J: TRBJ2-5
CDR3: CASSSAEGDETQYF
DNA: TGTGCCAGCAGCTCTGCGGAGGGCGACGAGACCCAGTACTTC

V: TRBV4-3
size: -
D: -
J: TRBJ1-1
CDR3: CASSPSRGRGTEAFF
DNA: TGCGCCAGCAGCCCCTCAAGGGGAAGGGGCACTGAAGCTTTCTTT

V: TRBV28
size: -
D: -
J: TRBJ2-1
CDR3: CASKQLREQFF
DNA: TGTGCCAGCAAACAACTACGGGAGCAGTTCTTC

V: TRBV28
size: -
D: TRBD1
J: TRBJ1-2
CDR3: CASSWGQYYYGYTF
DNA: TGTGCCAGCAGCTGGGGACAGTACTATTATGGCTACACCTTC

V: TRBV28
size: once
D: -
J: TRBJ1-6
CDR3: CASSYRGEVGSPLHF
DNA: TGTGCCAGCAGTTATCGGGGAGAGGTCGGATCACCCCTCCACTTT

V: TRBV5-1
size: -
D: TRBD2
J: TRBJ2-1
CDR3: CASSFTSGNNEQFF
DNA: TGCGCCAGCAGCTTTACTAGCGGGAACAATGAGCAGTTCTTC